The clone carrying this T cell receptor (beta chain) is a singleton in its sample. The antigen is unknown. The CDR3 has 18 residues. V shed 6 bases and J 10 bases; nucleotides not matched to a gene: 20. Germline lookup yields CDR1 LNHDA and CDR2 SQIVND (reference sequence). The data are from a study of cytomegalovirus exposure and HLA in healthy donors. Study conclusions and caveats: Excluded were some V segments that proved indistinguishable, including TRBV6-2 and TRBV6-3.

Primers: 60 Vbeta forward and 13 Jbeta reverse. Measured with immunoSEQ multiplex PCR; TCRdb has only the in-frame clones, and not every one. This table holds roughly 120,000 clones, 73% found once. The J gene is TRBJ2-1, the V gene TRBV19; TRBD2 matches 11 bases. The source of this sequence is a woman between 40 and 55 years old in good health and CMV-seropositive. The sequencing input was PBMCs. The CDR3 DNA is TGTGCCAGTAGCCCCAGTCCCAGACTAGCGGGACGTGTGTTAGAGCAGTTCTTC. It translates to CASSPSPRLAGRVLEQFF.